A single sample gave rise to the 26 T cell receptor beta chains below, sequenced in a study of regulatory T cells in long-lasting Graves disease. Sample time point: newly diagnosed GD, antithyroid drugs for less than 3 months. PBMC RNA was the source of the TCR library. iRepertoire HTBI primers and Arm-PCR of CDR3 regions built TCR beta libraries. TCRdb passed the multiplex PCR reads through MiXCR, listing each CDR3 protein once. The sample has 400,000 to 500,000 distinct CDR3 sequences, 13% to 15% seen once. These sequences were also reported in another study, on T cells in Graves' hyperthyroidism and ophthalmopathy.

The sample was peripheral blood mononuclear cells (PBMCs), taken at new diagnosis, from a patient treated with antithyroid drugs. The receptors stem from a woman aged 50 to 60 with Graves disease.

The rearrangement joins TRBV4-1 to TRBJ2-1, with 9 positions matching TRBD2. Germline trimming cut 5 bases from V and 4 bases from J; bases unmatched to any gene: 9. From germline, CDR1 is MGHRA and CDR2 YSYEKL. CDR3 length: 16 amino acids. The CDR3 DNA follows: TGCGCCAGCAGCAAATATCCTAGCGGGGAGTACAATGAGCAGTTCTTC. The encoded protein is CASSKYPSGEYNEQFF.

This clonotype showed up many times. The V gene is TRBV5-1, the J gene TRBJ2-7, with TRBD1 identical over 9 bases. Per germline, CDR1 SGHRS and CDR2 YFSETQ. The CDR3 consists of 14 residues. V shed 4 bases and J 3 bases; nucleotides not matched to a gene: 5. In DNA form, the CDR3 reads TGCGCCAGCAGCCTACGACAGGGGGTCTACGAGCAGTACTTC. Translating it yields CASSLRQGVYEQYF.

This clonotype showed up many times. The J gene is TRBJ2-1, the V gene TRBV10-3, with 9 bases matching TRBD1. The CDR3 runs 15 residues. Losses at the gene ends were 6 bases for V and 9 bases for J; bases not matched to a gene: 12. Germline V gene lookup returns CDR1 ENHRY and CDR2 SYGVKD. CDR3 nucleotides: TGTGCCATCAGCTTATCCGGGACAGGGATAGGTGAGCAGTTCTTC. It is translated as CAISLSGTGIGEQFF.

This clonotype was counted a few times. The V gene is TRBV30, the J gene TRBJ2-1, with D possibly being TRBD2 (6 bases). The J call may be in error: the DNA end matches TRBJ2-5 better. The CDR3 contains 14 residues. Germline CDR1 GTSNPN, CDR2 SVGIG (reference sequence). The CDR3 nucleotides read TGTGCCTGGAGTGTTGATGCGGAGGGAGGAGCCCAGTACTTC. Encoded protein: CAWSVDAEGGAQYF.

This clonotype was found many times. V gene TRBV11-2 combines with J gene TRBJ1-1; tentatively, D is TRBD1 (5 bases). CDR3 length: 12 residues. CDR1 and CDR2 (germline): SGHAT, FQNNGV. Trimming removed 4 bases at V and 7 bases at J, with 10 bases between. In DNA, the CDR3 is TGTGCCAGCAGCTGGACGGGGGTTGAAGCTTTCTTT. Translated, it gives CASSWTGVEAFF.

The chain uses TRBV20-1 and TRBJ2-3, with D perhaps TRBD2 (5 bases). V was trimmed by 6 bases and J by 0 bases, leaving 13 bases between them. CDR3 size: 14 residues. CDR1 is DFQATT, CDR2 SNEGSKA, per germline (reference sequence). CDR3 nucleotide sequence: TGCAGTGCCACGGACTCGACCAGCACAGATACGCAGTATTTT. Translation: CSATDSTSTDTQYF.

This chain connects TRBV9 to TRBJ2-3; TRBD1 or TRBD2 may be the D gene (5 bases each). CDR3 length: 14 residues. The V gene's germline CDR1 is SGDLS and CDR2 YYNGEE. Trimming removed 3 bases at V and 4 bases at J, with 12 bases between. In DNA form, the CDR3 reads TGTGCCAGCAGCGCCGGACTGGGGGCAGATACGCAGTATTTT. Its translation: CASSAGLGADTQYF.

The CDR3 region is CASSQESSGSWNEQFF. The CDR3 region has the DNA TGTGCCAGCAGCCAAGAATCTAGCGGGAGTTGGAATGAGCAGTTCTTC. This chain links TRBV4-2 with TRBJ2-1, with 10 bases fitting TRBD2. CDR1 is LGHNA, CDR2 YNFKEQ, per germline. Trimming removed 0 bases from V and 7 bases from J; junction bases left unmatched: 6. This CDR3 spans 16 amino acids.

This clonotype was detected many times. The V call is TRBV18, the J call TRBJ2-7; D might be TRBD1 or TRBD2, each matching 5 bases. This CDR3 is 15 amino acids long. Germline CDR1 KGHSH, CDR2 LQKENI. V lost 0 bases and J lost 3, with 12 bases in between. The DNA for the CDR3 is TGTGCCAGCTCACCACCCCCAGGGACGGGCTACGAGCAGTACTTC. This sequence encodes CASSPPPGTGYEQYF.

About this clonotype: Since a much larger clone is just one base distant, this may be a read error. This chain uses TRBV13 with TRBJ1-1; TRBD1 aligns across 9 bases. The junction had 2 bases not matched to a gene; V was cut back by 5 bases and J by 1 base. This CDR3 has 14 residues. Germline CDR1 reads PRHDT; CDR2 reads FYEKMQ (reference sequence). In DNA, the CDR3 is TGTGCCAGCAGCGAACAGGGGGCGAACACTGAAGCTTTCTTT. Translating it yields CASSEQGANTEAFF.

The sample holds many counts of this clonotype. V is TRBV28 and J is TRBJ2-7, with 10 positions matching TRBD1. The germline V gene has CDR1 MDHEN and CDR2 SYDVKM. The CDR3 consists of 15 residues. V lost 10 bases to trimming and J lost 6 bases; unmatched junction nucleotides: 15. CDR3 sequence: CATNPPGTGESEQYF. DNA for the CDR3: TGTGCCACCAACCCCCCCGGGACAGGGGAAAGCGAGCAGTACTTC.

This clonotype was recorded at least ten times. This sequence joins TRBV5-1 and TRBJ2-7, with D possibly TRBD2 on 6 matching bases. Germline V gives CDR1 SGHRS, CDR2 YFSETQ. The CDR3 spans 15 residues. Trimming removed 5 bases at V and 3 bases at J, with 18 bases between. CDR3 residues: CASSQSGETNYEQYF. The CDR3 DNA sequence: TGCGCCAGCAGTCAATCGGGGGAGACGAACTACGAGCAGTACTTC.

This clonotype was seen ten or more times. The chain carries TRBV27 and TRBJ2-1, with 12 bases that match TRBD2. The J segment lost 6 bases and the V segment lost 5 bases, leaving 2 bases of the junction unmatched. CDR1 MNHEY and CDR2 SMNVEV come from the germline V gene (reference sequence). This CDR3 spans 14 amino acids. The CDR3 protein is CASSKLAGGNEQFF. CDR3 sequence (DNA): TGTGCCAGCAGTAAACTAGCGGGAGGCAATGAGCAGTTCTTC.

This clonotype was seen a handful of times. This chain uses TRBV5-1 with TRBJ2-1; the match to TRBD2 covers 14 bases. The CDR3 consists of 17 residues. Trimming took 0 bases from V and 5 from J; bases not matched to a gene: 4. CDR1 and CDR2 from the germline V gene are SGHRS and YFSETQ. In DNA form, the CDR3 reads TGCGCCAGCAGCTTGGAGAGGGGACTAGCGGGAGACAATGAGCAGTTCTTC. Translated: CASSLERGLAGDNEQFF. The variable domain in full, with the rest retrieved from reference TRBV5-1 and TRBJ2-1, is KAGVTQTPRYLIKTRGQQVTLSCSPISGHRSVSWYQQTPGQGLQFLFEYFSETQRNKGNFPGRFSGRQFSNSRSEMNVSTLELGDSALYLCASSLERGLAGDNEQFFGPGTRLTVL.

This clonotype was counted a few times. The gene calls are TRBV27 and TRBJ1-2; no definite D call. The germline gives CDR1 MNHEY, CDR2 SMNVEV (reference sequence). Trimming removed 5 bases from V and 10 bases from J, with 23 bases in between. The CDR3 length is 15 residues. In nucleotides, the CDR3 is TGTGCCAGCAGTCTGAGGTGGCAGGCCGGCGTTAACTACACCTTC. This encodes CASSLRWQAGVNYTF.

This chain links TRBV10-3 with TRBJ1-1, with 8 bases fitting TRBD1. CDR1 is ENHRY and CDR2 is SYGVKD in the germline V gene. Trimming cost V 2 bases and J 12 bases; bases outside gene matches: 2. The CDR3 length is 11 residues. CDR3: CAISEGQGTFF. The CDR3 DNA reads TGTGCCATCAGTGAGGGACAGGGAACTTTCTTT.

This clonotype was seen ten or more times. The rearrangement joins TRBV2 to TRBJ2-3, with 11 bases identical to TRBD2. Germline assignment: CDR1 SNHLY and CDR2 FYNNEI. The V segment lost 3 bases and the J segment 2 bases; nucleotides outside the gene matches: 7. The CDR3 consists of 17 residues. CDR3: CASSDGLAGLSTDTQYF. CDR3 in DNA: TGTGCCAGCAGTGATGGACTAGCGGGTCTTTCCACAGATACGCAGTATTTT. Full variable domain (remainder filled in from reference TRBV2 and TRBJ2-3): EPEVTQTPSHQVTQMGQEVILRCVPISNHLYFYWYRQILGQKVEFLVSFYNNEISEKSEIFDDQFSVERPDGSNFTLKIRSTKLEDSAMYFCASSDGLAGLSTDTQYFGPGTRLTVL.

In its sample, this clonotype was seen many times. The chain recombines TRBV18 with TRBJ1-1; 7 bases are a match to TRBD1. The germline V gene encodes CDR1 KGHSH and CDR2 LQKENI. The CDR3 sequence is 17 residues long. The ends lost 2 bases at V and 0 bases at J; junction bases unmatched: 9. The CDR3 DNA reads TGTGCCAGCTCACCAAAAACCGGGACAGCGGTGAACACTGAAGCTTTCTTT. Translated, it gives CASSPKTGTAVNTEAFF. Filled out from reference TRBV18 and TRBJ1-1, the complete variable domain reads NAGVMQNPRHLVRRRGQEARLRCSPMKGHSHVYWYRQLPEEGLKFMVYLQKENIIDESGMPKERFSAEFPKEGPSILRIQQVVRGDSAAYFCASSPKTGTAVNTEAFFGQGTRLTVV.

In its sample, this clonotype was seen a few times. This chain uses TRBV7-2 with TRBJ2-2; 7 positions match TRBD2. J was trimmed by 5 bases and V by 4 bases; bases with no gene match: 13. The CDR3 sequence is 17 residues long. The germline V gene has CDR1 SGHTA and CDR2 FQGNSA. This CDR3 reads CASSYPIPGGVTGELFF. The CDR3 nucleotides read TGTGCCAGCAGCTACCCCATCCCGGGAGGAGTTACCGGGGAGCTGTTTTTT.

In this sample, this clonotype turned up a few times. This rearrangement joins TRBV5-1 to TRBJ2-5; 8 bases agree with TRBD1. The trim removed 4 bases at V and 4 bases at J, leaving 9 bases unmatched. Germline loops: CDR1 SGHRS, CDR2 YFSETQ. The CDR3 loop spans 15 amino acids. Here the CDR3 reads CASSTRTGYRETQYF. CDR3 nucleotide sequence: TGCGCCAGCAGCACCCGGACAGGGTATCGAGAGACCCAGTACTTC. Using reference TRBV5-1 and TRBJ2-5 for the parts outside the CDR3, the full variable domain is KAGVTQTPRYLIKTRGQQVTLSCSPISGHRSVSWYQQTPGQGLQFLFEYFSETQRNKGNFPGRFSGRQFSNSRSEMNVSTLELGDSALYLCASSTRTGYRETQYFGPGTRLLVL.

The chain is built from TRBV13 and TRBJ2-7; weak D call: TRBD1 (5 bases). CDR1 PRHDT and CDR2 FYEKMQ come from the germline V gene (reference sequence). The CDR3 extends over 14 amino acids. V was trimmed by 1 base and J by 5 bases, leaving 12 bases between them. The DNA of the CDR3 is TGTGCCAGCAGCTTAGAAAAAAGGGGCCACGAGCAGTACTTC. It specifies CASSLEKRGHEQYF.

This sequence joins TRBV5-1 and TRBJ2-3; D gene ambiguous. Trimming shortened V by 1 base and J by 2 bases, and 8 bases separated the two germline ends. There are 14 residues in the CDR3. Germline-derived CDR1 and CDR2 are SGHRS and YFSETQ. In nucleotides, the CDR3 is TGCGCCAGCAGCTTGTTTCAGTTCACAGATACGCAGTATTTT. This encodes CASSLFQFTDTQYF.

This clonotype was picked up a small number of times. CDR3 sequence reads: CASSLGLARSSYNEQFF. CDR3 DNA sequence: TGTGCCAGCAGCTTAGGACTAGCGAGAAGCTCCTACAATGAGCAGTTCTTC. The chain recombines TRBV7-3 with TRBJ2-1; 9 positions agree with TRBD2. Trimming removed 2 bases from V and 0 bases from J; junction bases left unmatched: 5. This CDR3 region has 17 residues. Per the germline V gene, CDR1 is SGHTA and CDR2 is FQGTGA.

The chain has TRBV12-3 or TRBV12-4 and TRBJ1-1, with 7 nucleotides matching TRBD1. The junction had 17 bases not matched to a gene; V was cut back by 6 bases and J by 4 bases. This CDR3 comprises 17 residues. The CDR3 DNA sequence: TGTGCCAGCAGATCACCGGGACAGATGATAAGTTTCACTGAAGCTTTCTTT. Translated, it gives CASRSPGQMISFTEAFF.

This clonotype was counted many times. The V gene is TRBV6-1, the J gene TRBJ2-7; D might be TRBD1 or TRBD2, each matching 6 bases. V was cut by 6 bases and J by 0 bases, with 15 bases left in between. CDR3 size: 15 residues. Germline V CDR1 and CDR2: MNHNS, SASEGT. CDR3 sequence (DNA): TGTGCCAGCAGACACGGAGGGGGAGACTCCTACGAGCAGTACTTC. Its translation: CASRHGGGDSYEQYF.

This clonotype occurred a few times. The rearrangement links TRBV7-2 to TRBJ2-1; TRBD2 agrees at 10 bases. In germline, CDR1 is SGHTA, CDR2 FQGNSA. The junction had 8 bases not matched to a gene; V was cut back by 5 bases and J by 4 bases. This CDR3 is built from 16 residues. CDR3 nucleotides: TGTGCCAGCAGCCCCATAGTAGCGGGAGGTTACAATGAGCAGTTCTTC. Amino acids: CASSPIVAGGYNEQFF.